This T cell receptor beta chain was captured by sequencing in a study of blood T cells in healthy people across ages (dated by TCRdb to between 2014 and 2016). Turning to the overall study: In model experiments, template switching captured roughly one uniquely barcoded TCR beta cDNA molecule for every two T cells. To track age-related changes in TCR beta repertoire diversity, the study relied on deep sequencing normalized with unique cDNA molecular identifiers. Four age groups were formed from the donors: young (average around 15 years), middle-aged (just under 40), aged (roughly 59) and long-lived (about 75). Donors of different ages were randomly distributed across sequencing lanes to avoid experimental bias. Using the same blood draw, the study looked at two additional independent replicas of 1 million unique cDNA reads for two donors, one aged 18 to 29 and the other aged 80 or older. The research as a whole found: Because donor CMV infection status was unknown, age-related changes in expanded clonotypes were potentially confounded. Observed TCR beta diversity per million T cells fell roughly linearly with age, and a significant reduction was already apparent by age roughly 40. Estimates of total diversity based on one million sequenced T cells were considered lower bounds and underestimates. Bulk unsorted PBMC profiling prevented conclusive comparison of naive and antigen-experienced compartments. The long-lived group showed more naive CD4+ T cells, fewer expanded clones and increased TCR diversity than the aged group, suggesting age selection. Observed TCR beta diversity correlated strongly with the percentage of naive T cells measured by flow cytometry.

The library was produced with 5' RACE. TCRdb records Illumina HiSeq 2500 as the sequencer. A second PCR of roughly 7 to 11 cycles was performed with a sample-barcoded 5' primer and a J-beta primer mix. A template-switch 5' adaptor carrying 12 random nucleotides introduced a unique molecular identifier onto each TCR beta cDNA molecule. Each sample yielded at least 2.5 million CDR3-containing paired-end reads. First-strand cDNA synthesis was performed from all RNA using the Mint cDNA synthesis kit, with priming by a TRBC-specific oligonucleotide. All cDNA was treated with uracil-DNA glycosylase and then went through a first 18-cycle PCR with the universal primers M1SS and BC2_uni_R. Per the original workflow: Normalization of each sample was performed by random selection of 1 million high-quality reads, each carrying a distinct molecular identifier. Reads sharing molecular identifiers were discarded rather than binned into consensus sequences. CDR3 identification, clonotype clustering and error correction used MiTCR with a Q25 quality threshold and the strictest error-elimination algorithm. A nonparametric unseen species model with Euler transformation was used to estimate a lower bound on total TCR beta diversity. The public reads were run again by TCRdb, first through fastp at Q25 and then through MiXCR, and only productive beta chains were kept. One record per CDR3 amino acid sequence lists the most common genes and DNA. TCRdb, not the authors, supplied the V and J calls. A total of fewer than 950,000 distinct CDR3 sequences appear in this sample, under 40% of them only once. The ten top clones hold 10% to 15% of the sample.

The germline V gene specifies SQVTM as CDR1 and ANQGSEA as CDR2. Including the terminal cysteine and phenylalanine, the CDR3 comprises 10 residues. Solely the CDR3 DNA is kept, with 30 bases framed from the first base. Between the V and J ends, shortened by 5 bases and 13 bases respectively, the junction contains 14 bases. This clonotype occurred a few times. No antigen is known for it. Base qualities are not provided; no much larger clone lies one nucleotide away. The donors were some 39 Caucasian individuals from Russia, aged 6 to 90 years, who were systemically healthy. Roughly 9 milliliters of peripheral blood were drawn from each donor into EDTA-treated Vacutainer tubes. Ficoll-Paque density-gradient centrifugation was used to isolate PBMCs, with at least 6 million obtained per sample. Total RNA, at least 5 micrograms per sample, was extracted from PBMCs with Trizol reagent. For every donor, flow cytometry on a PBMC aliquot measured the percentage of naive CD45RAhigh/CD27high T cells.

The sequence links TRBV29-1 to TRBJ1-2; the D region possibly corresponds to TRBD1 (5 bases align). The sample taken for sequencing was blood. The TCR originated in a man between 18 and 29 years old in good health. The DNA sequence reads TGCAGCGTTTCTACGGGAGGGGTCACCTTC. Translated, this is CSVSTGGVTF.